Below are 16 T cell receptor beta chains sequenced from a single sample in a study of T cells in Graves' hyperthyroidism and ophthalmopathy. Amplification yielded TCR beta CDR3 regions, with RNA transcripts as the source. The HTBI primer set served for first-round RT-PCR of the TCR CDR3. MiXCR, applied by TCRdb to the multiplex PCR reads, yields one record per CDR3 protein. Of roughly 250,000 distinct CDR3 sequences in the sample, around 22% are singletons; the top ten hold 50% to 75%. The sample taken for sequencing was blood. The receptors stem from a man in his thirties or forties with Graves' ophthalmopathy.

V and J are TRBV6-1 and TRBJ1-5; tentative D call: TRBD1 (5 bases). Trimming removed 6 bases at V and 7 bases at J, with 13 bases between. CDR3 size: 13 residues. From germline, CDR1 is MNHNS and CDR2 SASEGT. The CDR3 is CASSRVAGQPQHF. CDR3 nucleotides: TGTGCCAGCAGCCGGGTTGCAGGGCAGCCCCAGCATTTT.

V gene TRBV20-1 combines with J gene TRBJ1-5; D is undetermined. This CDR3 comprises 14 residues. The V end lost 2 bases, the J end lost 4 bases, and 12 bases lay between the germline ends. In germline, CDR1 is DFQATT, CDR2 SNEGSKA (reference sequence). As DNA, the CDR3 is TGCAGTGCTAGAAGAGGTATTGGTAATCAGCCCCAGCATTTT. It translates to CSARRGIGNQPQHF.

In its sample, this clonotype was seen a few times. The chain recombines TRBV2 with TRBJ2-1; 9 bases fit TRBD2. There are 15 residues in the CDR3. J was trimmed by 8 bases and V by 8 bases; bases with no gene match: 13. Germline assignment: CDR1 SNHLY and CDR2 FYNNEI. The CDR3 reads CASHTTSGFRDEQFF. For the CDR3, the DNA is TGTGCCAGCCACACCACTAGCGGGTTTCGGGATGAGCAGTTCTTC.

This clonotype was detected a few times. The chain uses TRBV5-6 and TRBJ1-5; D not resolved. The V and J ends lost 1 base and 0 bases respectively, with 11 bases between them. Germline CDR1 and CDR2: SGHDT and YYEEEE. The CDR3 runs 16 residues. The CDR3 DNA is TGTGCCAGCAGCTTGTTAGGGCAAAATAGCAATCAGCCCCAGCATTTT. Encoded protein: CASSLLGQNSNQPQHF.

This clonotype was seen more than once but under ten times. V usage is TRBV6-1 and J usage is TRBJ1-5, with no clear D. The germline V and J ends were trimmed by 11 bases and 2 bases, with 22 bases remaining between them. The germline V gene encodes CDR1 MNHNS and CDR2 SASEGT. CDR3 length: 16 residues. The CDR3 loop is CAGKGWSGSGNQPQHF. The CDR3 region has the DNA TGTGCCGGCAAAGGCTGGTCGGGGAGTGGCAATCAGCCCCAGCATTTT.

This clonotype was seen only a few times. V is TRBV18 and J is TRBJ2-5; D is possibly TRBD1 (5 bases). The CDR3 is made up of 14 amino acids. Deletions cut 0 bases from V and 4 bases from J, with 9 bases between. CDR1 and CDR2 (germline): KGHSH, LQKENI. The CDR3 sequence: CASSPPSGAETQYF. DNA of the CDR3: TGTGCCAGCTCACCACCGTCTGGGGCAGAGACCCAGTACTTC.

The CDR3 DNA reads as TGCGCCAGCAGTGATGAGGGACGGCTAAACTATGGCTACACCTTC. Amino acids: CASSDEGRLNYGYTF. This chain links TRBV10-2 with TRBJ1-2; D perhaps matches TRBD1 (5 bases). V lost 3 bases and J 2 bases, leaving 13 bases between the germline ends. Germline V lookup: CDR1 WSHSY, CDR2 SAAADI. The CDR3 loop spans 15 amino acids.

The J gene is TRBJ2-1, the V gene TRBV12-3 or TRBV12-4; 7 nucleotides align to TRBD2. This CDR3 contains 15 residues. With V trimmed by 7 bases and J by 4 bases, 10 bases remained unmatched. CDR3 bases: TGTGCCAGCACCCCGACTGCGGGAGAGTACAATGAGCAGTTCTTC. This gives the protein CASTPTAGEYNEQFF.

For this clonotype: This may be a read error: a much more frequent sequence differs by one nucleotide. In DNA form, the CDR3 reads TGTGCCAGCAGTGAAACAGGAGCTTGGGGCTACACCTTC. This translates into CASSETGAWGYTF. The chain recombines TRBV3-1 with TRBJ1-2, with D perhaps matching TRBD1 (5 bases). This CDR3 contains 13 residues. Germline V lookup: CDR1 LGHDT, CDR2 YNNKEL (reference sequence). The ends were cut back, 6 bases at V and 8 bases at J, with 16 bases in the middle.

As DNA, the CDR3 is TGCAGCGTTGGCGGGAGGGGCACAGATACGCAGTATTTT. Amino acid sequence: CSVGGRGTDTQYF. This sequence joins TRBV29-1 and TRBJ2-3; TRBD2 aligns across 9 bases. The V and J ends lost 4 bases and 1 base, in that order; junction bases with no gene match: 0. The CDR3 spans 13 residues. Per germline, CDR1 SQVTM and CDR2 ANQGSEA.

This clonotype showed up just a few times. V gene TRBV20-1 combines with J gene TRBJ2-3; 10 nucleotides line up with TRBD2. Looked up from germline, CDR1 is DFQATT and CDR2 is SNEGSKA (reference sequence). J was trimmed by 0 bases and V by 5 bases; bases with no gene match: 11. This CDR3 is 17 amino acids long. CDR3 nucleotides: TGCAGTGCTTATGACTTAGCGGGAGGACTCAGCACAGATACGCAGTATTTT. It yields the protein CSAYDLAGGLSTDTQYF.

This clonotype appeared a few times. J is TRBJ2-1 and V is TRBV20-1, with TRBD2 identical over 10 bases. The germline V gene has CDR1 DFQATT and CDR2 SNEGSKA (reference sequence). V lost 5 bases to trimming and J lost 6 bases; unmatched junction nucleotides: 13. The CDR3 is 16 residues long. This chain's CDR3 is CSAQGSATSGINEQFF. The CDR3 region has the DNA TGCAGTGCTCAGGGGTCCGCTACTAGCGGGATCAATGAGCAGTTCTTC.

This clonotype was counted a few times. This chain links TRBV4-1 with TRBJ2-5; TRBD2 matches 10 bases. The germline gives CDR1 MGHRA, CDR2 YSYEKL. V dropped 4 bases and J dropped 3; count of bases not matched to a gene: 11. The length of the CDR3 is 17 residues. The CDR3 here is CASSRRVTGLAEETQYF. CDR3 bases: TGCGCCAGCAGCCGGCGCGTAACCGGACTAGCGGAAGAGACCCAGTACTTC.

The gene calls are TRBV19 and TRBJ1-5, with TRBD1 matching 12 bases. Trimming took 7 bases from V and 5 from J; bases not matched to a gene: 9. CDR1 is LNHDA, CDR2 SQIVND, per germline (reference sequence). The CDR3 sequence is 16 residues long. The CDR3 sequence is CASIAGDRGLDQPQHF. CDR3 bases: TGTGCCAGTATCGCAGGGGACAGGGGGCTAGATCAGCCCCAGCATTTT.

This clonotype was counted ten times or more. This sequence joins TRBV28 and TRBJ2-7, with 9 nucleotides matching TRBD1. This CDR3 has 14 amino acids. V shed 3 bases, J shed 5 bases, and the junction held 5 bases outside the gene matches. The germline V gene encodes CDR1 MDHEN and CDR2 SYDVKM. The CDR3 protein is CASSLGQGKNEQYF. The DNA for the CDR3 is TGTGCCAGCAGTTTGGGACAGGGAAAGAACGAGCAGTACTTC. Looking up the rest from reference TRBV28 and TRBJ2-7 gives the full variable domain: DVKVTQSSRYLVKRTGEKVFLECVQDMDHENMFWYRQDPGLGLRLIYFSYDVKMKEKGDIPEGYSVSREKKERFSLILESASTNQTSMYLCASSLGQGKNEQYFGPGTRLTVT.

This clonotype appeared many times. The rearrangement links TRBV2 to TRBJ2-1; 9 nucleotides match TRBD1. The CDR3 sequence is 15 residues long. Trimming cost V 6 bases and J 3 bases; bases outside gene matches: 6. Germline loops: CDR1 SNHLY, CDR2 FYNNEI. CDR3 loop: CASRTGTGNYNEQFF. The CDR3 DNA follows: TGTGCCAGCAGGACCGGGACAGGGAACTACAATGAGCAGTTCTTC.